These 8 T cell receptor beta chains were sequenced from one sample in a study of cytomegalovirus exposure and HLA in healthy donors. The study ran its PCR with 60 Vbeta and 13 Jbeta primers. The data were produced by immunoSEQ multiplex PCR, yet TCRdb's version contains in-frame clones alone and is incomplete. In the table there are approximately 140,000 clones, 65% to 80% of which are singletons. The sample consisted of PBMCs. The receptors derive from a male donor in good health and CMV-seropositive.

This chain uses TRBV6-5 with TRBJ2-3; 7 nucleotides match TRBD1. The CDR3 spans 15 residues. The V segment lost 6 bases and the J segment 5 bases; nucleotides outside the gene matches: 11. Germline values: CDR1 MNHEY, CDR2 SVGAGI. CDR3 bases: TGTGCCAGCAGACGCACCCTACAGGGGCTAGATACGCAGTATTTT. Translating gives CASRRTLQGLDTQYF.

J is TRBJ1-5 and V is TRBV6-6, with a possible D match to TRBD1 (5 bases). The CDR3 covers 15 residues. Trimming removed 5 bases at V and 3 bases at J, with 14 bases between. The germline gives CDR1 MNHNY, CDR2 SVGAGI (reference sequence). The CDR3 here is CASSPGAATNQPQHF. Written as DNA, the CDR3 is TGTGCCAGCAGTCCTGGGGCCGCTACCAATCAGCCCCAGCATTTT.

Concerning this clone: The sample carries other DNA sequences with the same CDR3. CDR3 loop: CASKPSDWNTGELFF. Here the CDR3 DNA reads TGTGCCAGTAAACCTAGCGATTGGAACACCGGGGAGCTGTTTTTT. The V gene is TRBV19, the J gene TRBJ2-2; D might be TRBD2 (6 bases). There are 15 residues in the CDR3. Deletions cut 7 bases from V and 1 base from J, with 13 bases between. Germline V lookup: CDR1 LNHDA, CDR2 SQIVND (reference sequence). Together with reference TRBV19 and TRBJ2-2, the CDR3 gives the full variable domain: DGGITQSPKYLFRKEGQNVTLSCEQNLNHDAMYWYRQDPGQGLRLIYYSQIVNDFQKGDIAEGYSVSREKKESFPLTVTSAQKNPTAFYLCASKPSDWNTGELFFGEGSRLTVL.

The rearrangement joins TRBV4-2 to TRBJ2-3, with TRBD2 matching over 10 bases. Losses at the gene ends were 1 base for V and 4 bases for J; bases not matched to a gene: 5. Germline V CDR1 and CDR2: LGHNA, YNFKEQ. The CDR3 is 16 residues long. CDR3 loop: CASSQASGGGADTQYF. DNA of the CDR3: TGTGCCAGCAGCCAAGCTAGCGGGGGAGGGGCAGATACGCAGTATTTT.

This CDR3 reads CASSGNRGGETQYF. The CDR3 nucleotides are TGTGCCAGCAGCGGAAACAGGGGTGGAGAGACCCAGTACTTC. The J gene is TRBJ2-5, the V gene TRBV7-2; 7 nucleotides agree with TRBD1. V lost 5 bases, J lost 4 bases, and 7 bases stayed unmatched. The CDR3 is 14 amino acids. Germline V gene data show CDR1 as SGHTA and CDR2 as FQGNSA.

The CDR3 DNA is TGTGCCAGCAGCGTAGCCAGGACTAGCGGGAACACCGGGGAGCTGTTTTTT. Protein product: CASSVARTSGNTGELFF. The chain links TRBV9 to TRBJ2-2, with 10 bases matching TRBD2. Germline V gene data show CDR1 as SGDLS and CDR2 as YYNGEE. The CDR3 is made up of 17 amino acids. V shed 0 bases, J shed 1 base, and the junction held 3 bases outside the gene matches.

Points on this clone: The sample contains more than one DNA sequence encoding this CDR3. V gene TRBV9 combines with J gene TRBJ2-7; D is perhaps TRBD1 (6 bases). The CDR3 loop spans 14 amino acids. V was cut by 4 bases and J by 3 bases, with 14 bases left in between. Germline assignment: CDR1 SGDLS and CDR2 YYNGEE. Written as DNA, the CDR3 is TGTGCCAGCAGCCCCAGGGGTGTTGGCTACGAGCAGTACTTC. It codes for CASSPRGVGYEQYF.

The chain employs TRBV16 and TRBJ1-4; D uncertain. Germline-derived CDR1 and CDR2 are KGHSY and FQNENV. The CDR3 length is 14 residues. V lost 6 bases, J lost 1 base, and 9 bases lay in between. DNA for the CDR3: TGTGCCAGCAGAGCCTACGGAACTAATGAAAAACTGTTTTTT. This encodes CASRAYGTNEKLFF.